The clone carrying this T cell receptor (beta chain) occurred a few times. Its specificity is unknown. Individual cDNA molecules received unique molecular identifiers. Each CDR3 protein is one row after TCRdb ran MiXCR on the 5' RACE reads. The sample carries more than 80,000 distinct CDR3 sequences, approximately 15% recorded once. The sample originates from a study of early T cells in non-severe SARS-CoV-2 infection. Study as a whole: From unsorted whole blood, bulk RNA was sequenced, and the chains remained unpaired. Study-level findings and limits: VDJdb-based matching was biased toward anti-spike CD8 responses and missed private and CD4 specificities.

The length of the CDR3 is 15 residues. V was shortened by 6 bases and J by 3 bases, with 15 bases between the two germline ends. Germline V gene sequence: CDR1 MDHEN, CDR2 SYDVKM. The sequenced material came from whole blood. The clonotype comes from an adult who was a healthcare worker with PCR-confirmed SARS-CoV-2 infection or an uninfected control (not recorded which). This chain uses TRBV28 with TRBJ1-5; D may be TRBD1 (6 bases). CDR3 nucleotide sequence: TGTGCCAGCAGCCCCTCGGGGGCACTCAATCAGCCCCAGCATTTT. Protein product: CASSPSGALNQPQHF.